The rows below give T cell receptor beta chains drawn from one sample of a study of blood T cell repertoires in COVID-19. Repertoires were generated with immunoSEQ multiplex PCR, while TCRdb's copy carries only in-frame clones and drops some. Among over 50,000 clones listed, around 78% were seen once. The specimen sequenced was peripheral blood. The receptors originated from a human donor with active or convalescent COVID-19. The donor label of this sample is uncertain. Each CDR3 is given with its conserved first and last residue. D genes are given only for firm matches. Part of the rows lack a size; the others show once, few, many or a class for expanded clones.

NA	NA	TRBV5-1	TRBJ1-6	CASSLPGDSPLHF	TGCGCCAGCAGCTTGCCGGGAGACTCACCCCTCCACTTT
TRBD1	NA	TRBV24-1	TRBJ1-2	CATSDAGTAPGYTF	TGTGCCACCAGTGATGCCGGGACAGCTCCTGGCTACACCTTC
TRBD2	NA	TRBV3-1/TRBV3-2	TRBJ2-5	CASSHAAGNDETQYF	TGTGCCAGCAGCCATGCAGCGGGAAATGACGAGACCCAGTACTTC
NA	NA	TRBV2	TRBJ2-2	CASSEQGWAVTNTGELFF	TGTGCCAGCAGTGAACAGGGTTGGGCGGTTACGAACACCGGGGAGCTGTTTTTT
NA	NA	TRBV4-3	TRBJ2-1	CASSRGLSSYNEQFF	TGCGCCAGCAGCCGGGGGCTTAGCTCCTACAATGAGCAGTTCTTC
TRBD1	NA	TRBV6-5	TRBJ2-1	CASRARDRGPHEQFF	TGTGCCAGCAGGGCACGGGACAGGGGGCCTCATGAGCAGTTCTTC
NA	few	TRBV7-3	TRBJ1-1	CASSPTTVTEAFF	TGTGCCAGCAGCCCAACGACAGTTACTGAAGCTTTCTTT
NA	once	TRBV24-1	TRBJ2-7	CATSAGGYEQYF	TGTGCCACCAGCGCCGGGGGCTACGAGCAGTACTTC
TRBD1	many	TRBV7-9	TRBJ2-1	CASSYGQGAGNEQFF	TGTGCCAGCAGCTACGGACAGGGGGCAGGCAATGAGCAGTTCTTC
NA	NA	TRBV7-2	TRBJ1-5	CASSLLSGKGQPQHF	TGTGCCAGCAGCCTTCTTTCAGGGAAGGGGCAGCCCCAGCATTTT
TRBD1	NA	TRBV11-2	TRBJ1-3	CASSSQGTSGNTIYF	TGTGCCAGCAGCTCACAGGGGACCTCTGGAAACACCATATATTTT
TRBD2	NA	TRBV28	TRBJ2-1	CASKITSGKGEQFF	TGTGCCAGCAAAATTACTAGCGGGAAGGGTGAGCAGTTCTTC
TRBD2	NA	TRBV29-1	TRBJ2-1	CSLRTSGRKRSSYNEQFF	TGCAGCCTCCGGACTAGCGGGAGAAAAAGGAGCTCCTACAATGAGCAGTTCTTC
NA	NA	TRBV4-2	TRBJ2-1	CASSRPGPTRVGNEQFF	TGTGCCAGCAGCCGCCCCGGCCCGACTAGAGTTGGAAATGAGCAGTTCTTC
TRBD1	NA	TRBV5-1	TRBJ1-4	CASSVGQGAEKLFF	TGCGCCAGCAGCGTCGGACAGGGGGCTGAAAAACTGTTTTTT
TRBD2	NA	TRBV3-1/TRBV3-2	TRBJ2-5	CASSPTSGVQETQYF	TGTGCCAGCAGCCCAACGAGCGGGGTACAAGAGACCCAGTACTTC
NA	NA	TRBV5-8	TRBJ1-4	CASSLSSRGGKLFF	TGTGCCAGCAGCTTGTCTTCCAGGGGTGGAAAACTGTTTTTT
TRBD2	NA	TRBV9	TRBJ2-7	CASSLTTGLANYEQYF	TGTGCCAGCAGCCTAACTACCGGACTAGCGAACTACGAGCAGTACTTC
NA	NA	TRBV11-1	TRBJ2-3	CASSLAGRTDTQYF	TGTGCCAGCAGCTTAGCAGGGAGGACAGATACGCAGTATTTT
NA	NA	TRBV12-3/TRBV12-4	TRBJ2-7	CASSPSQAYEQYF	TGTGCCAGCAGCCCCAGTCAGGCCTACGAGCAGTACTTC